This T cell receptor beta chain was retrieved from a study of blood T cell repertoires in COVID-19. Study context: Sites in the United States, Italy and Spain provided acute and convalescent COVID-19 samples. The cDNA or gDNA used as material had been derived from T cells, B-cell-depleted T cells, or PBMCs.

This clone was counted only a few times. Per the study methods: Cell counts per sample came from amplifying reference gene primers. Libraries were prepared by immunoSEQ multiplex PCR; TCRdb keeps only in-frame clonotypes and omits some of them. The V and J calls and clone size were taken over from that table, and D and trimming were inferred from the DNA. The sample shows 200,000 to 300,000 clones, about four fifths of them seen only once. Between the trimmed V and J ends, which lost 2 bases and 0 bases, there was a span of 5 bases. Germline loops: CDR1 SGHAT, CDR2 FQNNGV. This CDR3 spans 13 amino acids.

This clonotype originated in a woman older than 75 with COVID-19, enrolled during active disease. The V and J genes are TRBV11-2 and TRBJ2-7; D ambiguous. Sequences were obtained from peripheral blood. The CDR3 spells CASSLRVSYEQYF. CDR3 in DNA: TGTGCCAGCAGCTTACGGGTCTCCTACGAGCAGTACTTC.